These 4 T cell receptor beta chains were all obtained from the same sample, sequenced in a study of T cells in women clearing cervical HPV infection. TCRdb keeps only in-frame clones here, not all; method: immunoSEQ multiplex PCR. The sample table sets out about 18,000 clones. The sample consisted of blood buffy coat. These receptor sequences come from a woman between 18 and 70 years old with a cervical HPV16 infection that either progressed to CIN3+ or cleared (not recorded which).

To note about this clone: The CDR3 end lies 3 residues beyond the end of the read and is filled in from the germline J gene. This chain joins TRBV10-1 and TRBJ2-3; 8 bases are shared with TRBD2. From germline, CDR1 is WNHNN and CDR2 SYGVQD (reference sequence). This CDR3 comprises 14 residues. V was clipped by 6 bases and J by 4 bases; unmatched bases: 6. The part of the CDR3 DNA that was read is TGCGCCAGCAGCTTTAGCGGGGCCGCAGATACG. Amino acid sequence: CASSFSGAADT. The CDR3 as a whole reads CASSFSGAADTQYF.

By frequency, this clone registers medium-sized (0.01 to 0.1%). The observed sequence ends 3 residues before the CDR3 terminus, with the missing tail filled in from the germline J gene. The chain couples TRBV14 to TRBJ2-3; TRBD2 matches 7 bases. The CDR3 consists of 18 residues. The germline V gene has CDR1 SGHDN and CDR2 FVKESK. After removal of 0 bases from V and 2 bases from J, the junction contained 11 bases not matched to a gene. This chain's CDR3 is CASSQDRSSGTDTDTQYF. The CDR3 DNA, read in part, is TGTGCCAGCAGCCAAGATAGATCCAGCGGGACTGACACAGATACG. Full variable domain (remainder filled in from reference TRBV14 and TRBJ2-3): EAGVTQFPSHSVIEKGQTVTLRCDPISGHDNLYWYRRVMGKEIKFLLHFVKESKQDESGMPNNRFLAERTGGTYSTLKVQPAELEDSGVYFCASSQDRSSGTDTDTQYFGPGTRLTVL.

Comment on this clone: The read falls 3 residues short of the CDR3 end, and the missing part is taken from the germline J gene. V is TRBV28 and J is TRBJ2-7, with TRBD1 as a possible D gene (6 bases). The CDR3 is 14 residues long. Germline CDR1 reads MDHEN; CDR2 reads SYDVKM. The V gene lost 8 bases and the J gene lost 1 base, with 15 bases spanning the gap. The covered CDR3 bases are TGTGCCAGCTGCAAGGGGGTCAGTTCCTACGAG. It specifies CASCKGVSSYE. The entire CDR3 is CASCKGVSSYEQYF.

The CDR3 DNA, read in part, is TGTGCCAGCAGCGCCGATGTTATAGCAACAGATACG. Its translation is CASSADVIATDT. The entire CDR3 sequence reads CASSADVIATDTQYF. The rearrangement links TRBV9 to TRBJ2-3; D is undetermined. The read gets to within 3 residues of the CDR3 end, and the germline J gene fills in the rest. This CDR3 region has 15 residues. The ends were cut back, 3 bases at V and 3 bases at J, with 14 bases in the middle. The germline V gene encodes CDR1 SGDLS and CDR2 YYNGEE.